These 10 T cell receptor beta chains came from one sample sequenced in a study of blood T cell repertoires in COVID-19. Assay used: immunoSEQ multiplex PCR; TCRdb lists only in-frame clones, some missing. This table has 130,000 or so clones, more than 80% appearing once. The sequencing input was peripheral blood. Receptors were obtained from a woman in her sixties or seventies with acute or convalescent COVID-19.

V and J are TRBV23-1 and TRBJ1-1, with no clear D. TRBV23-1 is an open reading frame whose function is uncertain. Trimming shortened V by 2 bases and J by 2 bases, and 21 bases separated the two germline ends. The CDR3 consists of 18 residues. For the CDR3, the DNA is TGCGCCAGCAGTCAAACCCCGGTGTTGAATCATGATAACACTGAAGCTTTCTTT. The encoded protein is CASSQTPVLNHDNTEAFF.

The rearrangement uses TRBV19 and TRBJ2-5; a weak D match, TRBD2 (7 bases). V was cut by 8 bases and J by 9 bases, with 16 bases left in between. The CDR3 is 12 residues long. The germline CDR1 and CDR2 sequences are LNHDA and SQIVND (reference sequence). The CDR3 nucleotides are TGTGCCAGTCGAGGGGGGGGCGCCGCCCAGTACTTC. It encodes CASRGGGAAQYF.

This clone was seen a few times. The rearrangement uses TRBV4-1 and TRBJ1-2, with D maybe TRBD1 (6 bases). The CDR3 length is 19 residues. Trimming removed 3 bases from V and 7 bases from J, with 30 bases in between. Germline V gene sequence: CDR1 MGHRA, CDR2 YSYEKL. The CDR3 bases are TGCGCCAGCAGCCACGGGCATCGCCCGTTGGACAGCCCCAAAGGTGGCTACACCTTC. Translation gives CASSHGHRPLDSPKGGYTF.

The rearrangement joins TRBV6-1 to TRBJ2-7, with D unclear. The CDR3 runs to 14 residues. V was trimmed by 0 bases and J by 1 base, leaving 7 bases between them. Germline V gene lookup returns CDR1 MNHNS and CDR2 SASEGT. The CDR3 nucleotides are TGTGCCAGCAGTGAAGCGTACATATCCTACGAGCAGTACTTC. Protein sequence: CASSEAYISYEQYF.

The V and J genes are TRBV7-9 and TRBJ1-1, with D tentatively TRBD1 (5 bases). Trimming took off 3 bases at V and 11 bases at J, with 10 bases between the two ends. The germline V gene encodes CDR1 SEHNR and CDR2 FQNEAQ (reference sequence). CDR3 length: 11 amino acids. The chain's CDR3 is CASSFGAGAFF. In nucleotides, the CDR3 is TGTGCCAGCAGCTTTGGGGCCGGGGCTTTCTTT.

The CDR3 reads CASSLGWPGDGYTF. The CDR3, as DNA: TGTGCCAGCAGTTTAGGGTGGCCAGGGGATGGCTACACCTTC. V and J are TRBV27 and TRBJ1-2, with a weak D call TRBD1 (6 bases). CDR3 length equals 14 residues. Per the germline V gene, CDR1 is MNHEY and CDR2 is SMNVEV (reference sequence). Between the trimmed V and J ends, which lost 2 bases and 6 bases, there was a span of 13 bases.

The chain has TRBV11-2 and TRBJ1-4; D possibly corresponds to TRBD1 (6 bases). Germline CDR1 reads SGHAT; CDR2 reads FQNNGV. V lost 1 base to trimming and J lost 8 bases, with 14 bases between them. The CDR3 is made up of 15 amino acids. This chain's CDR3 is CASSLVTGGSEKLFF. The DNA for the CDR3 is TGTGCCAGCAGCTTAGTGACAGGAGGAAGCGAAAAACTGTTTTTT.

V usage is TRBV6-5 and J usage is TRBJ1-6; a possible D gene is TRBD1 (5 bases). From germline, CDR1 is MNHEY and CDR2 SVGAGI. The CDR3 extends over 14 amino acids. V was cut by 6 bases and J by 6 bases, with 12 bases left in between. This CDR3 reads CASRMTAFNSPLHF. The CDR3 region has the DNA TGTGCCAGCAGGATGACAGCTTTTAATTCACCCCTCCACTTT.

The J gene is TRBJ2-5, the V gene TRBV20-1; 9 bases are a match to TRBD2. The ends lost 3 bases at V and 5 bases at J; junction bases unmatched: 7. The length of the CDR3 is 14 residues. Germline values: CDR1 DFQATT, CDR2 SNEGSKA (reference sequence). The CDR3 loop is CSASNAGGRETQYF. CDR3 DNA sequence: TGCAGTGCTAGTAATGCGGGGGGGAGGGAGACCCAGTACTTC.

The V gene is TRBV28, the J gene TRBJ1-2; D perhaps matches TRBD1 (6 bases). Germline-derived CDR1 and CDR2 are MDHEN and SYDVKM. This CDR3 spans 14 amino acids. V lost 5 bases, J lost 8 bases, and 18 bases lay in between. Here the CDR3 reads CASSSGFRGSGYTF. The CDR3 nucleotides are TGTGCCAGCAGTAGTGGGTTCAGGGGTAGCGGCTACACCTTC.